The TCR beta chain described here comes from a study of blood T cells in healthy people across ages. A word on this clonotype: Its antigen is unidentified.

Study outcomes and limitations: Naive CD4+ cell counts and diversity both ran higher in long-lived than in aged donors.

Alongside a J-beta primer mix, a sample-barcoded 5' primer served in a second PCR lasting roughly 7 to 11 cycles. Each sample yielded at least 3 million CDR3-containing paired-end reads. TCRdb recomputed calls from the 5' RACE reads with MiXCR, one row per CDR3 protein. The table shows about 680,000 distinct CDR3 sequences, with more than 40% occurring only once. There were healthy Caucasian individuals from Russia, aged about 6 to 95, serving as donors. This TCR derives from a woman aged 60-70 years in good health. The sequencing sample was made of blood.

The CDR3 region has the DNA TGTGCCAGCACCTCATATGGGGATGAGCAGTTCTTC. Protein product: CASTSYGDEQFF. This chain connects TRBV27 to TRBJ2-1; unclear D gene. Per the germline V gene, CDR1 is MNHEY and CDR2 is SMNVEV (reference sequence). Deletions cut 7 bases from V and 8 bases from J, with 12 bases between. The CDR3 has 12 amino acids.